This TCR beta chain originates from a study of identical twins. TCRdb called the 5' RACE reads again in MiXCR, with one record for every CDR3 protein. This table holds roughly 260,000 distinct CDR3 sequences, about 14% found once. This clonotype turned up a few times. What it recognizes is unknown. The junction differs from germline at one of its ends, possibly a read error. Among all donors, each was a healthy Caucasian. Notes on the study in general: Twins shared out-of-frame alpha sequences with excess low generation probability. The study drew conclusions from cross-sectional statistical analysis, not from following the same donors. Beta clonotypes that were abundant in cord blood contained fewer insertions, a pattern absent from memory repertoires.

The CDR3 extends over 18 amino acids. Looked up from germline, CDR1 is LGHNT and CDR2 is FRNRAP. The chain joins TRBV12-5 to TRBJ2-1, with TRBD2 matching over 9 bases. The specimen sequenced was memory (CD45RO+) T cells sorted from blood. The source is a woman aged 18-29 years in good health. CDR3 sequence: CVSGPPPTRLAASGEQFF. DNA for the CDR3: TGTGTTAGTGGCCCACCACCGACAAGACTAGCGGCCAGCGGTGAGCAGTTCTTC.